The present entry profiles one T cell receptor (beta chain) with its context. The antigen remains undetermined. This sample was taken from a study of T cells expressing NK-cell markers. On the study more broadly: With respect to HCMV, seven of the eight sequenced donors were seropositive, and one was seronegative. Broader study findings: The HCMV specificity of the expanded NKG2C+ T cell clones stayed unresolved.

The TCR beta cDNA came from 5'RACE template switching with UMIs. TCRdb reanalyzed the 5' RACE reads, giving one entry per CDR3 protein sequence and no DNA. In total, the table holds some 140,000 distinct CDR3 sequences. The sample consisted of blood T cells: a sorted CD56 or NKG2C T cell subset, CD4+ or CD8+ T cells, or bulk PBMC T cells (not recorded which). The receptor's source is a woman between 50 and 59 years old in good health.

The CDR3 is CASRTLAGGSDTQYF. The genes are TRBV12-3 or TRBV12-4 and TRBJ2-3; the D call from TCRdb, TRBD2, cannot be confirmed without DNA. The CDR3 runs 15 residues.